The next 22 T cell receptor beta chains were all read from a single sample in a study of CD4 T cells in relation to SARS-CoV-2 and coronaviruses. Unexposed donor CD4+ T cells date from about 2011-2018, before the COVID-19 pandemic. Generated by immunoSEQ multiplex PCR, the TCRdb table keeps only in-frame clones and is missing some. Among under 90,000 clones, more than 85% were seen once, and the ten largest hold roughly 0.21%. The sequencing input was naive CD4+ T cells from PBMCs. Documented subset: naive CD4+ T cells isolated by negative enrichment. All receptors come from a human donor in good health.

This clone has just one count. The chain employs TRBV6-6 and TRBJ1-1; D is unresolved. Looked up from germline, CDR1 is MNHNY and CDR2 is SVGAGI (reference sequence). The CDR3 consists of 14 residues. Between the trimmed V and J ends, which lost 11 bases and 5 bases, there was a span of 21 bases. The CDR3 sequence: CASHQPGWGTEAFF. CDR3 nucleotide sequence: TGTGCCTCCCACCAACCCGGGTGGGGTACTGAAGCTTTCTTT.

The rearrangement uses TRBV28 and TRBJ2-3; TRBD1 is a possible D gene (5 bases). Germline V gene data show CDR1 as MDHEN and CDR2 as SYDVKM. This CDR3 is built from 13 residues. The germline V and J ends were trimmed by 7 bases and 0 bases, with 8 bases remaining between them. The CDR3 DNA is TGTGCCAGCAATGCAGGGAGCACAGATACGCAGTATTTT. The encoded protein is CASNAGSTDTQYF.

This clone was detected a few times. The CDR3 sequence: CASSARTGDFGYNEQFF. CDR3 in DNA: TGTGCCAGCAGTGCCCGGACAGGGGACTTCGGTTACAATGAGCAGTTCTTC. V and J are TRBV25-1 and TRBJ2-1, with TRBD1 matching 9 bases. The CDR3 runs 17 residues. With V trimmed by 4 bases and J by 4 bases, 11 bases remained unmatched. Germline assignment: CDR1 MGHDK and CDR2 SYGVNS.

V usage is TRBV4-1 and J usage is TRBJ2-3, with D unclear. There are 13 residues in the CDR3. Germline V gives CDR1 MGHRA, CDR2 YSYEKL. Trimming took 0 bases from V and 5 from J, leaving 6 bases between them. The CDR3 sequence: CASSQEPIDTQYF. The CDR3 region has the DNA TGCGCCAGCAGCCAAGAGCCCATAGATACGCAGTATTTT.

The CDR3 spells CASATGAPRETQYF. The CDR3 coding sequence is TGTGCCAGCGCAACAGGGGCGCCGAGAGAGACCCAGTACTTC. The chain has TRBV28 and TRBJ2-5; 7 bases are shared with TRBD1. This CDR3 is 14 amino acids long. V shed 8 bases, J shed 4 bases, and the junction held 10 bases outside the gene matches. From germline, CDR1 is MDHEN and CDR2 SYDVKM.

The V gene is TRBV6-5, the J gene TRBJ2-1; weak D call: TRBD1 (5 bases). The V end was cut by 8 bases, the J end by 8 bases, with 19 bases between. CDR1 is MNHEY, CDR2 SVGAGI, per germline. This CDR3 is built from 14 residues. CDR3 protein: CASARVFPMDEQFF. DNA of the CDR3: TGTGCCAGCGCCAGGGTGTTTCCGATGGATGAGCAGTTCTTC.

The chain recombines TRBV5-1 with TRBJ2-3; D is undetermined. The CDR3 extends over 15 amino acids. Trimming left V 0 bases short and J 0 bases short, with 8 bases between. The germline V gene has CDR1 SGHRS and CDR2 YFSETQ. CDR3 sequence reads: CASSLGQQSTDTQYF. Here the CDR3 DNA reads TGCGCCAGCAGCTTGGGGCAGCAAAGCACAGATACGCAGTATTTT.

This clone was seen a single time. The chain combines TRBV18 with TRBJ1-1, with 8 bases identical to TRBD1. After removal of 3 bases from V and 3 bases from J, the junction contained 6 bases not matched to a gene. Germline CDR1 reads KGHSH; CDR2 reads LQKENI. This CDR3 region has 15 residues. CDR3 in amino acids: CASSPRTGRDTEAFF. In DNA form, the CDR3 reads TGTGCCAGCTCACCTAGGACAGGGCGCGACACTGAAGCTTTCTTT. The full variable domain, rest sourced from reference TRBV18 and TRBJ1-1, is NAGVMQNPRHLVRRRGQEARLRCSPMKGHSHVYWYRQLPEEGLKFMVYLQKENIIDESGMPKERFSAEFPKEGPSILRIQQVVRGDSAAYFCASSPRTGRDTEAFFGQGTRLTVV.

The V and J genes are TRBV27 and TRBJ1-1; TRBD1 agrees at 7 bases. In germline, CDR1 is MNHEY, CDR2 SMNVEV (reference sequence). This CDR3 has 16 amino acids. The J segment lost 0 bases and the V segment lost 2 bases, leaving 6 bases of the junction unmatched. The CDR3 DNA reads TGTGCCAGCAGTTTAGAAACAGGGGCCATGAACACTGAAGCTTTCTTT. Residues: CASSLETGAMNTEAFF.

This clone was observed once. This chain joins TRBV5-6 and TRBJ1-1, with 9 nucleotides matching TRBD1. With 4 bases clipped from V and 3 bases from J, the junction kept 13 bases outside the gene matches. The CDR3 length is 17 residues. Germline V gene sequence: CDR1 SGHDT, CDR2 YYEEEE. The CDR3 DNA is TGTGCCAGCAGCGCTACAGGGGGCAGAAAGGTCGACACTGAAGCTTTCTTT. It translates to CASSATGGRKVDTEAFF.

The CDR3 loop reads CASSVSGLTGELFF. CDR3 coding DNA: TGTGCCAGCAGCGTAAGCGGCCTAACCGGGGAGCTGTTTTTT. J is TRBJ2-2 and V is TRBV9; TRBD2 might be the D (5 bases). The germline V gene has CDR1 SGDLS and CDR2 YYNGEE. The V end lost 1 base, the J end lost 5 bases, and 9 bases lay between the germline ends. This CDR3 comprises 14 residues.

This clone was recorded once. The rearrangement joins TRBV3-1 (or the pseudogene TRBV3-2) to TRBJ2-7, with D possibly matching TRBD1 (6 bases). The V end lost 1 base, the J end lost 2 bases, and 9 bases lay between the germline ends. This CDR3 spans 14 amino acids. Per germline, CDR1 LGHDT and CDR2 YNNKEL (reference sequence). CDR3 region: CASSQGGGPYEQYF. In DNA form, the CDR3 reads TGTGCCAGCAGCCAAGGTGGGGGCCCCTACGAGCAGTACTTC.

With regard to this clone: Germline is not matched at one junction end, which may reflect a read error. This CDR3 is CASSPVPGQGSKEKLFF. Here the CDR3 DNA reads TGTGCCAGCAGCCCCGTCCCGGGACAGGGATCTAAAGAAAAACTGTTTTTT. The chain has TRBV3-1 (or the pseudogene TRBV3-2) and TRBJ1-4; 9 bases are a match to TRBD1. The CDR3 loop spans 17 amino acids. Per the germline V gene, CDR1 is LGHDT and CDR2 is YNNKEL (reference sequence).

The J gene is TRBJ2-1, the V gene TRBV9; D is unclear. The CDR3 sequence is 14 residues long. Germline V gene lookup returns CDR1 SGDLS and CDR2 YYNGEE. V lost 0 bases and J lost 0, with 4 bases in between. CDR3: CASSVDSSYNEQFF. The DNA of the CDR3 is TGTGCCAGCAGCGTAGATAGCTCCTACAATGAGCAGTTCTTC.

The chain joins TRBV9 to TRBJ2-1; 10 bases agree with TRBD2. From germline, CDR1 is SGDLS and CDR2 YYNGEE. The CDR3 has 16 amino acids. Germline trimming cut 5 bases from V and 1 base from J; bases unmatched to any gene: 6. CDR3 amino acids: CASRETSGLSYNEQFF. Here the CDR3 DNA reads TGTGCCAGCAGGGAGACTAGCGGGCTATCCTACAATGAGCAGTTCTTC.

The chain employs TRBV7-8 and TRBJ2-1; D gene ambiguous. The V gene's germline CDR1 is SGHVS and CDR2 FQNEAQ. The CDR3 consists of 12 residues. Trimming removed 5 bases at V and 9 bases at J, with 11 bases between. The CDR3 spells CASSPGPGEQFF. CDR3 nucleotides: TGTGCCAGCAGCCCCGGACCTGGTGAGCAGTTCTTC.

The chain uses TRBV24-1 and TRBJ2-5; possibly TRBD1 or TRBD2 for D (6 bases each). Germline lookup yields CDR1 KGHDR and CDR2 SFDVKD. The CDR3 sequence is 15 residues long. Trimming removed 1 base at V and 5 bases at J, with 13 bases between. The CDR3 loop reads CATSDFLGGRETQYF. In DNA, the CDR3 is TGTGCCACCAGTGATTTTTTGGGGGGCCGGGAGACCCAGTACTTC.

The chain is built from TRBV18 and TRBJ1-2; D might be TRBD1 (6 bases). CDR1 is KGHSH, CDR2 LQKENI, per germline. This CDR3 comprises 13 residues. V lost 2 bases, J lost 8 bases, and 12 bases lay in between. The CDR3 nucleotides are TGTGCCAGCTCACCAAACAGGGAAGGGGGCTACACCTTC. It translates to CASSPNREGGYTF.

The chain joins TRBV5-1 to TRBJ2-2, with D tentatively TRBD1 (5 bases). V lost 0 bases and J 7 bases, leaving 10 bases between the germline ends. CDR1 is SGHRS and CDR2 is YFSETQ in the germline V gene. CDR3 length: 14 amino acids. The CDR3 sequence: CASSLGQSVGELFF. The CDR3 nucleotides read TGCGCCAGCAGCTTGGGACAGTCGGTCGGGGAGCTGTTTTTT.

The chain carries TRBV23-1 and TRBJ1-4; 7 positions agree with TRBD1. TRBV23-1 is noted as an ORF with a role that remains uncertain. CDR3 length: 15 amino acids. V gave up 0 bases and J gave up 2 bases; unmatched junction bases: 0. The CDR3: CASSQSGQTNEKLFF. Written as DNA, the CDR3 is TGCGCCAGCAGTCAATCGGGACAGACTAATGAAAAACTGTTTTTT.

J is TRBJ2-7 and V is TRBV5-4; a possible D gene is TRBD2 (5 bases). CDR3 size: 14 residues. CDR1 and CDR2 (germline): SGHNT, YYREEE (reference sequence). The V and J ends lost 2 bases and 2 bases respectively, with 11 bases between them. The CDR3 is CASSFVDGTYEQYF. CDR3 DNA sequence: TGTGCCAGCAGCTTCGTCGACGGGACCTACGAGCAGTACTTC.

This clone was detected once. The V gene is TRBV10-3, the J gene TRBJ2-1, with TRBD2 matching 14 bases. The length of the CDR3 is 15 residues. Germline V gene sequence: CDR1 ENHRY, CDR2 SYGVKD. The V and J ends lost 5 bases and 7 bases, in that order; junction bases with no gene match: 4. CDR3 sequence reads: CAISQGLAGGNEQFF. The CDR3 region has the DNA TGTGCCATCAGTCAAGGACTAGCGGGAGGTAATGAGCAGTTCTTC.